This is a list of T cell receptor beta chains from one sample in a study of graft-versus-host responses after intestinal transplantation. TCRdb's copy holds only in-frame clones and misses some; the assay was immunoSEQ multiplex PCR. In all, the sample yields 79 clones. The specimen comprised ileum tissue, sampled nearly 38 days after transplant. These receptor sequences come from a human patient who received an intestinal transplant, so some T cells may come from the graft donor. Both conserved end residues are part of each CDR3.

CDR3 protein	V gene	J gene	CDR3 length
CATSQGTNEQFF	TRBV2	TRBJ2-1	12
CASSPPAGASPSYNEQFF	TRBV13	TRBJ2-1	18
CASSLQGRGRVGPNEKLFF	TRBV6-9	TRBJ1-4	19
CASTKGYARAETQYF	TRBV6-6	TRBJ2-5	15
CASSPWTDSYNEQFF	TRBV5-1	TRBJ2-1	15
CASSQEAGDNEQYF	TRBV4-1	TRBJ2-7	14
CASSPQDRNYGYTF	TRBV7-3	TRBJ1-2	14
CASSVGPGERDTQYF	TRBV9	TRBJ2-3	15
CASSPQPGGTNEKLFF	TRBV5-4	TRBJ1-4	16
CASGLSNAGQSRANVLTF	TRBV12-5	TRBJ2-6	18
CATSRDRVRGDTQYF	TRBV15	TRBJ2-3	15
CASSLGGGPYNEQFF	TRBV19	TRBJ2-1	15